A few counts support the clone carrying this T cell receptor beta chain. Its antigen is as yet unknown. PCR primers comprised 60 Vbeta and 13 Jbeta primers. Repertoires were generated with immunoSEQ multiplex PCR, while TCRdb's copy carries only in-frame clones and drops some. The sample records around 140,000 clones, about three quarters being singletons. This entry comes from a study of cytomegalovirus exposure and HLA in healthy donors. Study context: Samples from HLA-typed donors yielded around 85 million unique TCRs in an early data release. Study findings and constraints: Donors were assumed by presence/absence analyses to have roughly uniform sequencing depth.

V was pared by 4 bases and J by 4 bases, with 16 bases between. This CDR3 is 14 amino acids long. The germline V gene has CDR1 SQVTM and CDR2 ANQGSEA. The sequencing input was PBMCs. This clonotype was obtained from a male donor in good health and CMV-seronegative. This chain connects TRBV29-1 to TRBJ1-2; D possibly corresponds to TRBD1 (5 bases). CDR3 DNA: TGCAGCGTTGTCACGGGGGGAGGACCCTATGGCTACACCTTC. It is translated as CSVVTGGGPYGYTF.